Listed below are T cell receptor beta chains from one sample, sequenced in a study of cytomegalovirus exposure and HLA in healthy donors. Here immunoSEQ multiplex PCR was the method, and the copy in TCRdb shows in-frame clones only, minus some. This sample has about 82,000 clones, with around three fifths found just once. Sequencing was done on a sample of PBMCs. The receptors shown here come from a woman between 40 and 50 years old in good health and CMV-seropositive. CDR3s include the opening cysteine and the closing phenylalanine or tryptophan. Each record gives: J gene, D gene, V gene, clone size, CDR3 DNA, CDR3 protein. D genes are given only for firm matches. The size field is filled for only some rows; it gives once, few, many or a size class.

>TRBJ2-2|.|TRBV5-1|.
TGCGCCAGCAGGACCGAGGCCGGGGAGCTGTTTTTT
CASRTEAGELFF
>TRBJ1-2|TRBD1|TRBV20-1|few
TGCAGTGCTACGGACAGGGTTGGCTACACCTTC
CSATDRVGYTF
>TRBJ2-2|.|TRBV28|.
TGTGCCAGCAGTTCCGCTAGCGAAGGCACCGGGGAGCTGTTTTTT
CASSSASEGTGELFF
>TRBJ2-1|.|TRBV12-2|.
TGTGCAAGTCGCCGGGGGACTAGCGGGTCCGATGAGCAGTTCTTC
CASRRGTSGSDEQFF
>TRBJ2-7|TRBD1|TRBV19|once
TGTGCCAGTAGTCCCGGGACAGGGGGCTCCTACGAGCAGTACTTC
CASSPGTGGSYEQYF
>TRBJ2-2|TRBD2|TRBV7-4|once
TGTGCCAGCAGCCTGTCCGGCGAGGGACTAGCGGGATTCCTTGCCGGGGAGCTGTTTTTT
CASSLSGEGLAGFLAGELFF
>TRBJ2-2|.|TRBV5-8|.
TGTGCCAGCAGCTTGGGACTGCACACCGGGGAGCTGTTTTTT
CASSLGLHTGELFF
>TRBJ1-5|.|TRBV2|.
TGTGCCAGCAGTAGAACAGGGATCCGAGAGCCCCAGCATTTT
CASSRTGIREPQHF
>TRBJ2-7|.|TRBV27|.
TGTGCCAGCAGTTTAATAGGGGGGGTCGGACCCCTGTCCTACGAGCAGTACTTC
CASSLIGGVGPLSYEQYF
>TRBJ1-5|TRBD1|TRBV2|.
TGTGCCAGCAGCCCAACAGGGGGCGCATATCAGCCCCAGCATTTT
CASSPTGGAYQPQHF
>TRBJ1-1|.|TRBV28|.
TGTGCCAGCAGTTTCCTCCAGGTTGTCACTGAAGCTTTCTTT
CASSFLQVVTEAFF
>TRBJ2-1|TRBD2|TRBV28|.
TGTGCCAGCAGTTTATTTAGTAGCGGTCGGGGGGGCGAGCAGTTCTTC
CASSLFSSGRGGEQFF
>TRBJ1-5|TRBD1|TRBV4-3|.
TGCGCCAGCAGCCAAGAGGGTCCCTCGACAGGGGCGTTTAGGCCCCAGCATTTT
CASSQEGPSTGAFRPQHF
>TRBJ1-2|TRBD1|TRBV29-1|.
TGCAGCGTTGAAGATACCCGGGACAGGGGGCTTGATGGCTACCCCTTC
CSVEDTRDRGLDGYPF
>TRBJ1-1|.|TRBV2|.
TGTGCCAGCAGTGGACAGGTGTTCTGGTTGGACACTGAAGCTTTCTTT
CASSGQVFWLDTEAFF
>TRBJ2-7|TRBD2|TRBV19|.
TGTGCCAGTAGTATCGAGGCGGGAGGGCCCTACGAGCAGTACTTC
CASSIEAGGPYEQYF
>TRBJ1-1|.|TRBV7-9|.
TGTGCCAGCAGCTTAGCTTCCGGGGGGCATACTGAAGCTTTCTTT
CASSLASGGHTEAFF
>TRBJ1-1|.|TRBV7-9|.
TGTGCCAGCAGCTTATCAGGGGTTGAAGCTTTCTTT
CASSLSGVEAFF
>TRBJ1-4|TRBD1|TRBV7-7|.
TGTGCCAGCAGCACAACAGGGGGAAAACTGTTTTTT
CASSTTGGKLFF
>TRBJ2-3|TRBD2|TRBV15|few
TGTGCCACCAGCAGAGGGCTAGCGGGAAGCACAGATACGCAGTATTTT
CATSRGLAGSTDTQYF
>TRBJ1-1|TRBD1|TRBV18|.
TGTGCCAGCTCACCTCGATCGACAGGGGGGAACACTGAAGCTTTCTTT
CASSPRSTGGNTEAFF
>TRBJ2-2|TRBD1|TRBV5-1|.
TGCGCCAGCAGCTTGGTGCAGGGGGCGGACTTCACCGGGGAGCTGTTTTTT
CASSLVQGADFTGELFF
>TRBJ1-1|.|TRBV4-1|.
TGCGCCAGCAGCCAAGTAAAGCAGAACACTGAAGCTTTCTTT
CASSQVKQNTEAFF
>TRBJ1-2|.|TRBV1|.
TGCACCAGCAGCCCCAACAGGGGCCTGTGGTATGGCTACACCTTC
CTSSPNRGLWYGYTF
>TRBJ2-7|TRBD1|TRBV2|.
TGTGCCAGCACGTGGGGGACAGGAGCCTACGAGCAGTACTTC
CASTWGTGAYEQYF
>TRBJ1-1|.|TRBV5-6|.
TGTGCCAGCAGCCCCCCGGGAGGGCCGGGGAACACTGAAGCTTTCTTT
CASSPPGGPGNTEAFF
>TRBJ1-3|.|TRBV9|.
TGTGCCAGCAGCTCCGGGGGGGGTGGTGGAAACACCATATATTTT
CASSSGGGGGNTIYF
>TRBJ2-7|TRBD1|TRBV19|.
TGTGCCAGTAGTCAACGGGGGGACAGGGGTCTTTCGGAAGCCTACGAGCAGTACTTC
CASSQRGDRGLSEAYEQYF
>TRBJ1-1|TRBD1|TRBV28|few
TGTGCCAGCAGAACCGACAGGGAACATGAAGCTTTCTTT
CASRTDREHEAFF
>TRBJ2-1|TRBD2|TRBV29-1|.
TGCAGCGGTAGGACTAGCACCTACAATGAGCAGTTCTTC
CSGRTSTYNEQFF
>TRBJ1-5|TRBD1|TRBV19|.
TGTGCCAGTAGTACCCGGACAGGTCGGATATTTGATAGCAATCAGCCCCAGCATTTT
CASSTRTGRIFDSNQPQHF